The 10 T cell receptor beta chains below were found in one sample sequenced in a study of technical replicates of blood from a handful of donors. Clones were read by immunoSEQ multiplex PCR, and TCRdb kept only the in-frame ones, dropping some. The sample carries fewer than 85,000 clones, 90% to 95% recorded once. Material: T cells isolated from PBMCs. The origin of the receptors is a human donor in good health.

This clone is a singleton in its sample. V and J are TRBV5-1 and TRBJ1-5; 8 bases map to TRBD1. CDR1 and CDR2 from the germline V gene are SGHRS and YFSETQ. CDR3 length: 15 residues. V shed 5 bases, J shed 4 bases, and the junction held 8 bases outside the gene matches. CDR3 DNA sequence: TGCGCCAGCAGGCAATCCGGGACAGGAAATCAGCCCCAGCATTTT. Its translation is CASRQSGTGNQPQHF.

The count of this clone is one. The gene calls are TRBV5-6 and TRBJ1-3; no firm D call. The CDR3 has 15 amino acids. The germline V gene has CDR1 SGHDT and CDR2 YYEEEE. The V end was cut by 3 bases, the J end by 1 base, with 11 bases between. CDR3 residues: CASSSPGDSGNTIYF. The CDR3, as DNA: TGTGCCAGCAGCTCCCCAGGTGATTCTGGAAACACCATATATTTT.

This chain links TRBV29-1 with TRBJ2-7; possible D gene TRBD1, 5 bases. V lost 4 bases to trimming and J lost 6 bases, with 19 bases between them. Germline V gene data show CDR1 as SQVTM and CDR2 as ANQGSEA. This CDR3 has 14 residues. DNA for the CDR3: TGCAGCGTTGTAGCTCCAGGGAAGGGTTCCGAGCAGTACTTC. Its translation: CSVVAPGKGSEQYF.

The rearrangement joins TRBV29-1 to TRBJ2-5; weak D call: TRBD1 (6 bases). Trimming cost V 0 bases and J 5 bases, with 16 bases left between them. From germline, CDR1 is SQVTM and CDR2 ANQGSEA. This CDR3 has 15 residues. The DNA for the CDR3 is TGCAGCGTTGAAGAGGGGGCAGGGGTAAGGGAGACCCAGTACTTC. It yields the protein CSVEEGAGVRETQYF.

This rearrangement joins TRBV10-3 to TRBJ2-3, with D perhaps TRBD2 (5 bases). Trimming shortened V by 4 bases and J by 0 bases, and 8 bases separated the two germline ends. This CDR3 has 14 amino acids. Germline CDR1 and CDR2: ENHRY and SYGVKD. The CDR3 spells CAISGTSSTDTQYF. The CDR3 DNA follows: TGTGCCATCAGTGGGACTTCCAGCACAGATACGCAGTATTTT.

The table lists this clone with a few counts. The CDR3 region has the DNA TGTGCCAGCAGCCCTGGGACAGATGAAGCTTTCTTT. Translating it yields CASSPGTDEAFF. This chain joins TRBV9 and TRBJ1-1; 7 positions match TRBD1. The CDR3 runs 12 residues. Germline V lookup: CDR1 SGDLS, CDR2 YYNGEE. The junction had 4 bases not matched to a gene; V was cut back by 4 bases and J by 7 bases.

V and J are TRBV14 and TRBJ2-7; TRBD2 aligns across 8 bases. The CDR3 sequence is 16 residues long. The ends lost 7 bases at V and 1 base at J; junction bases unmatched: 12. Germline values: CDR1 SGHDN, CDR2 FVKESK. CDR3 protein: CASITAGRGGSYEQYF. The CDR3 DNA reads TGTGCCAGCATCACAGCTGGACGGGGGGGTTCCTACGAGCAGTACTTC.

The rearrangement uses TRBV6-1 and TRBJ1-3; weak D call: TRBD1 (6 bases). Between the trimmed V and J ends, which lost 5 bases and 7 bases, there was a span of 9 bases. The CDR3 sequence is 12 residues long. In germline, CDR1 is MNHNS, CDR2 SASEGT. The CDR3 loop reads CASSTGFNTIYF. DNA of the CDR3: TGTGCCAGCAGTACAGGGTTTAACACCATATATTTT.

The V gene is TRBV11-3, the J gene TRBJ1-1; possibly TRBD1 for D (6 bases). V was clipped by 5 bases and J by 3 bases, with 13 bases between them. Germline CDR1 and CDR2: SGHNT and YENEEA. CDR3 length: 14 residues. The CDR3 nucleotides read TGTGCCAGCAGCCTACAGGGAGCGGACACTGAAGCTTTCTTT. Amino acids: CASSLQGADTEAFF.

The chain links TRBV27 to TRBJ1-5; TRBD1 might be the D (6 bases). This CDR3 spans 16 amino acids. Trimming pared 0 bases from V and 5 bases from J, leaving 14 bases between. CDR1 is MNHEY, CDR2 SMNVEV, per germline (reference sequence). The DNA of the CDR3 is TGTGCCAGCAGTTTATCGGGGGCTAGTCGACATCAGCCCCAGCATTTT. Translation: CASSLSGASRHQPQHF.